This entry describes one TCR beta chain. This clone was seen only once. Its antigen specificity is not known. Per-base qualities were not stored, and no clone one base away is much larger. The CDR3 runs 15 residues from the cysteine to the phenylalanine. Of all the DNA, just the CDR3 is kept, 45 bases in frame from base 1. Germline trimming amounts to 0 bases on V and 1 base on J, with 3 as the count of junction bases outside the gene matches. CDR1 and CDR2 are read off the germline V gene as SGHRS and YFSETQ. The CDR3 regions of human TCRbeta chains were analyzed by immunosequencing. The published analysis was carried out like this. Repertoire TCRs were checked for matches against a reference library of SARS-CoV-2-specific TCRs that had been generated using the MIRA antigen-specificity platform. Breadth was defined as the fraction of unique TCRs that were SARS-CoV-2-associated. Depth was defined as the fraction of total T cells that were SARS-CoV-2-associated. Using the MIRA data, each spike-specific TCR was mapped to the spike region that the TCR reacts to and placed in a CD4 or CD8 class. Log10-transformed breadth and depth values were compared by one-way ANOVA with Sidak's multiple comparisons tests. Entries here come from immuneACCESS through TCRdb and include only in-frame sequences with V and J called. Some clones fail to appear in such tables; in the studies checked, an unresolved V gene covers under half of the shortfall, and the cause of the remainder is unknown. That table gives V, J and clone size, and the DNA gave D and trimming. This sample holds approximately 150,000 clones; more than 85% were observed only once. The ten most abundant clones make up less than 2.5% of the sample.

The sample is drawn from a study of T cell responses to AZD1222 COVID-19 vaccine (dated by TCRdb to the early 2020s). Background for the entire study: Because spike-specific TCR depth and breadth did not differ between the two schedules, AZD1222 recipients who got a second dose at roughly 4 weeks were pooled with those who got a second dose at roughly 12 weeks. TCR sequencing was performed for 230 to 250 trial participants, of whom around 210 were given two doses of AZD1222 and around 26 were given two doses of MenACWY control vaccine. Trial participants were enrolled by age into 18-55, 56-69 and 70-plus year subgroups, with around 150, 28 and 57 TCR-sequenced participants respectively.

Overall study outcomes, separate from this receptor: In the small 56-69-year group, the increase in depth fell short of significance, most likely because of low power. Most participants were white British and females outnumbered males, and the authors suggested that clonal diversity may have been underestimated. Epitopes outside the regions mutated in the B.1.351 and B.1.1.7 variants were reportedly recognized by nearly half of the unique spike-specific TCRs. Because no day 14 peak-response samples were available, repertoires were characterized only after the peak T cell response. CD4 TCRs associated with the vaccine covered the entire spike protein, and the dominant responses were in regions 160-218 and 743-854. Only six AZD1222 recipients were SARS-CoV-2 seropositive at baseline, limiting conclusions about previously exposed vaccinees. A significant rise in spike-specific TCR breadth and depth was observed after two AZD1222 doses relative to day 0 and relative to MenACWY recipients.

The sample's time point label, in plain terms: baseline before first vaccination. The vaccinee samples were drawn from two UK trials, COV001 and COV002, one of which was a single-blind randomized controlled phase 2/3 trial testing AZD1222 (ChAdOx1 nCoV-19) in healthy adults. For TCRbeta chain sequencing, PBMC samples were collected from trial participants at day 0 and at day 28 after the second dose. The rearrangement joined TRBV5-1 to TRBJ1-1, with TRBD1 identical over 7 junction bases. Source: peripheral blood, taken on day 0 of AZD1222 vaccination. The TCR was taken from an adult in good health. The CDR3 amino acid sequence is: CASSLAGQKNTEAFF. The nucleotide sequence reads TGCGCCAGCAGCTTGGCGGGACAGAAGAACACTGAAGCTTTCTTT. With all but the CDR3 taken from the reference TRBV5-1 and TRBJ1-1 genes, the full variable domain is: KAGVTQTPRYLIKTRGQQVTLSCSPISGHRSVSWYQQTPGQGLQFLFEYFSETQRNKGNFPGRFSGRQFSNSRSEMNVSTLELGDSALYLCASSLAGQKNTEAFFGQGTRLTVV.